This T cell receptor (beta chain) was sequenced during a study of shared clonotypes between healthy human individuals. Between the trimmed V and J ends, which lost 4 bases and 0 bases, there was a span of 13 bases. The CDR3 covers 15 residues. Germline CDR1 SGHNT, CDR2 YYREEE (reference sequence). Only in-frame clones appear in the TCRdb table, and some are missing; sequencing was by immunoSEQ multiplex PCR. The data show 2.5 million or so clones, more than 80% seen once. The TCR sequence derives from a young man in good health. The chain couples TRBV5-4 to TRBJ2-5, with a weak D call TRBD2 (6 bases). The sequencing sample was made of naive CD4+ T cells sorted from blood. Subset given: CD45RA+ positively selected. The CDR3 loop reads CASSPQTGDQETQYF. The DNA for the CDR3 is TGTGCCAGCAGCCCCCAAACGGGGGACCAAGAGACCCAGTACTTC.